A selection of T cell receptor beta chains follows, all from one sample in a study of T cell responses to AZD1222 COVID-19 vaccine. Using immunoSEQ multiplex PCR, the repertoire was profiled, and TCRdb retains in-frame clones only, with some absent. The sample has about 130,000 clones, about 91% seen once; the top ten hold roughly 2%. Sequenced material: peripheral blood, taken 28 days after the second AZD1222 dose. The source is an adult who received the AZD1222 COVID-19 vaccine. Both conserved end residues are part of each CDR3. Each record gives: D gene, J gene, V gene, clone size, CDR3 protein, CDR3 DNA. A D gene is named only where the DNA matches it firmly. Expanded clones get a size class; other rows say once, few or many, or leave the size out.

-	TRBJ1-2	TRBV6-1	-	CASSEDWGGPNYGYTF	TGTGCCAGCAGTGAAGATTGGGGCGGACCTAACTATGGCTACACCTTC
TRBD2	TRBJ2-7	TRBV7-8	-	CASSFPTQTSGNYEQYF	TGTGCCAGCAGCTTTCCCACTCAGACTAGCGGAAACTACGAGCAGTACTTC
-	TRBJ2-4	TRBV19	-	CASSIDLRGGIQYF	TGTGCCAGTAGTATAGATCTCAGGGGTGGCATTCAGTACTTC
-	TRBJ1-2	TRBV19	few	CASLGYFIGGYTF	TGTGCCAGTTTAGGGTACTTTATCGGTGGCTACACCTTC
TRBD2	TRBJ2-1	TRBV7-2	-	CASSLDYSGAWNEQFF	TGTGCCAGCAGCTTAGATTACAGCGGGGCTTGGAATGAGCAGTTCTTC
TRBD1	TRBJ2-6	TRBV19	-	CASSIYGTGFNVLTF	TGTGCCAGTAGTATCTACGGGACAGGCTTCAACGTCCTGACTTTC
-	TRBJ1-4	TRBV11-2	-	CASSLGQGTWTNEKLFF	TGTGCCAGCAGCTTAGGTCAGGGAACTTGGACTAATGAAAAACTGTTTTTT
TRBD2	TRBJ2-5	TRBV14	-	CASSLPTRAGGFIETQYF	TGTGCCAGCAGCTTACCGACGAGAGCGGGAGGGTTTATAGAGACCCAGTACTTC
TRBD1	TRBJ2-1	TRBV6-5	-	CASIGTGPNEQFF	TGTGCCAGCATTGGGACAGGTCCCAATGAGCAGTTCTTC
TRBD1	TRBJ1-4	TRBV5-4	-	CASSLQGAQEKLFF	TGTGCCAGCAGCTTACAGGGGGCGCAAGAAAAACTGTTTTTT
-	TRBJ1-6	TRBV6-1	-	CASSERGPYNSPLHF	TGTGCCAGCAGTGAACGGGGTCCCTATAATTCACCCCTCCACTTT
-	TRBJ2-1	TRBV2	-	CASGLEEQFF	TGTGCCAGTGGGTTGGAAGAGCAGTTCTTC
-	TRBJ1-5	TRBV6-2/TRBV6-3	-	CASSPNPTRFSNQPQHF	TGTGCCAGCAGCCCTAACCCGACACGATTTAGCAATCAGCCCCAGCATTTT
TRBD1	TRBJ1-1	TRBV29-1	-	CSVGQGQGTEAFF	TGCAGCGTCGGACAGGGGCAGGGAACTGAAGCTTTCTTT
-	TRBJ1-2	TRBV6-5	-	CASLQGGGMGHGYTF	TGTGCCAGCCTACAGGGAGGGGGGATGGGCCATGGCTACACCTTC
-	TRBJ1-2	TRBV30	-	CAWSVKITPRSYGYTF	TGTGCCTGGAGTGTAAAGATCACACCCAGGAGCTATGGCTACACCTTC
TRBD1	TRBJ1-4	TRBV11-2	-	CASSWGTGPNEKLFF	TGTGCCAGCAGCTGGGGGACAGGGCCTAATGAAAAACTGTTTTTT
TRBD2	TRBJ2-3	TRBV6-5	-	CASSSQRENTDTQYF	TGTGCCAGCAGTTCCCAGCGGGAGAACACAGATACGCAGTATTTT
TRBD1	TRBJ1-6	TRBV18	-	CASSPGTGVGIFLSPLHF	TGTGCCAGCTCACCCGGGACAGGGGTGGGTATATTTCTTTCACCCCTCCACTTT
-	TRBJ1-1	TRBV5-1	-	CASNLAPGANTEAFF	TGCGCCAGCAACCTCGCTCCGGGGGCGAATACTGAAGCTTTCTTT
TRBD1	TRBJ1-3	TRBV10-3	few	CAISAGTARVSGNTIYF	TGTGCCATCAGTGCCGGGACAGCCCGGGTCTCTGGAAACACCATATATTTT
TRBD1	TRBJ1-5	TRBV19	-	CASSTIRDRGAQPQHF	TGTGCCAGTAGTACAATACGGGACAGGGGAGCTCAGCCCCAGCATTTT
-	TRBJ1-3	TRBV30	-	CASTTDIRPGGNTIYF	TGTGCCTCTACCACCGACATCCGGCCCGGTGGAAACACCATATATTTT
-	TRBJ1-4	TRBV6-6	-	CASSYGGGNEKLFF	TGTGCCAGCAGTTACGGGGGGGGGAATGAAAAACTGTTTTTT
TRBD2	TRBJ2-1	TRBV6-6	-	CASSPRPTSGSYDEQFF	TGTGCCAGCAGTCCCAGGCCTACTAGCGGGAGTTACGATGAGCAGTTCTTC
-	TRBJ1-2	TRBV6-2/TRBV6-3	-	CASSYMGDGYTF	TGTGCCAGCAGTTATATGGGGGATGGCTACACCTTC
TRBD2	TRBJ2-1	TRBV6-5	once	CASSGTSGVYEQFF	TGTGCCAGCTCCGGGACTAGCGGGGTATATGAGCAGTTCTTC
-	TRBJ2-3	TRBV11-2	-	CASSLQGAWSDTQYF	TGTGCCAGCAGCTTACAGGGTGCATGGTCGGATACGCAGTATTTT
-	TRBJ2-7	TRBV19	-	CASSRSRGVSYEQYF	TGTGCCAGTAGTCGTTCTCGCGGGGTCTCCTACGAGCAGTACTTC
TRBD2	TRBJ2-3	TRBV7-2	-	CASSVGTRTTDTQYF	TGTGCCAGCAGCGTCGGGACTAGGACAACAGATACGCAGTATTTT
-	TRBJ1-1	TRBV4-3	once	CASSQEIGFTEAFF	TGCGCCAGCAGCCAAGAGATAGGGTTCACTGAAGCTTTCTTT
-	TRBJ2-1	TRBV27	-	CASSFGVPSYNEQFF	TGTGCCAGCAGTTTTGGGGTTCCCTCCTACAATGAGCAGTTCTTC
TRBD1	TRBJ2-2	TRBV2	-	CASRGTVTGELFF	TGTGCCAGCAGGGGGACAGTCACCGGGGAGCTGTTTTTT
-	TRBJ1-4	TRBV18	-	CASSPPNEKLFF	TGTGCCAGCTCCCCCCCCAATGAAAAACTGTTTTTT
TRBD2	TRBJ2-2	TRBV10-3	-	CAISEQLAGGTANTGELFF	TGTGCCATCAGTGAGCAACTAGCGGGAGGAACAGCGAACACCGGGGAGCTGTTTTTT
-	TRBJ2-2	TRBV11-2	-	CASSSLRRGTRTLSGELFF	TGTGCCAGCAGCTCCCTACGCCGCGGGACCCGGACTTTATCCGGGGAGCTGTTTTTT
-	TRBJ2-7	TRBV6-5	few	CASSSRPGEQYF	TGTGCCAGCAGCTCCAGACCTGGGGAGCAGTACTTC
-	TRBJ1-5	TRBV7-2	-	CASSFSQDQPQHF	TGTGCCAGCAGCTTTTCCCAGGATCAGCCCCAGCATTTT
-	TRBJ1-1	TRBV11-2	-	CASSLQLNTEAFF	TGTGCCAGCAGCCTACAGCTGAACACTGAAGCTTTCTTT
-	TRBJ2-2	TRBV19	-	CASSIGRGATGELFF	TGTGCCAGTAGTATCGGACGGGGGGCCACCGGGGAGCTGTTTTTT
-	TRBJ1-1	TRBV14	-	CASSHEPWGYRINTEAFF	TGTGCCAGCAGCCACGAACCGTGGGGCTACAGGATAAACACTGAAGCTTTCTTT